This T cell receptor beta chain was obtained from a study of blood T cell repertoires in COVID-19. The V and J ends lost 0 bases and 3 bases, in that order; junction bases with no gene match: 6. This CDR3 comprises 18 residues. Germline CDR1 is ENHRY and CDR2 is SYGVKD. Original handling: Estimation of nucleated cell counts relied on the amplification of reference gene primers. Generated by immunoSEQ multiplex PCR, the TCRdb table keeps only in-frame clones and is missing some. The V and J calls and clone size were taken over from that table, and D and trimming were inferred from the DNA. The sample lists some 250,000 clones, approximately 87% occurring once.

This clonotype was obtained from a woman aged 30 to 39 with COVID-19, enrolled during active disease. Sequencing was carried out using peripheral blood. The chain links TRBV10-3 to TRBJ2-3, with 13 bases matching TRBD2. The CDR3: CAISESVGTSGATDTQYF. CDR3 bases: TGTGCCATCAGTGAGTCGGTCGGGACTAGCGGGGCGACAGATACGCAGTATTTT.